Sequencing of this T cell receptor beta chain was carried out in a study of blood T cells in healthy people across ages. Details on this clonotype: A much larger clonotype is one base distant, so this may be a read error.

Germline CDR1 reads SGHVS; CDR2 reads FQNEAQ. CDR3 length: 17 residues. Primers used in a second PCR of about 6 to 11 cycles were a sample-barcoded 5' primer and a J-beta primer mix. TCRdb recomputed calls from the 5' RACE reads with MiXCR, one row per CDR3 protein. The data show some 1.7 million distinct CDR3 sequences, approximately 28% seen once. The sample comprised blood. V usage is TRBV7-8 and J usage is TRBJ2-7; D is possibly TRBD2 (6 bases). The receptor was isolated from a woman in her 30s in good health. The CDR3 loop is CANSRNQPGRGSYEQYF. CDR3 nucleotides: TGTGCCAACAGCCGCAACCAGCCGGGACGGGGGTCCTACGAGCAGTACTTC.